This T cell receptor (beta chain) was captured by sequencing in a study of Graves' ophthalmopathy and Graves' hyperthyroidism. The CDR3 is made up of 14 amino acids. V gave up 6 bases and J gave up 7 bases; unmatched junction bases: 5. Other autoimmune diseases, uncontrolled infections, pregnancy or lactation ruled patients out of participation. The authors amplified TCR beta CDR3 regions from RNA transcripts. RT-PCR in the first round used HTBI primers; a second-round multiplex PCR followed. TCRdb redid the calling of the multiplex PCR reads with MiXCR, one entry per CDR3 protein. Altogether 560,000 or so distinct CDR3 sequences are present, under 40% being singletons, with the ten largest covering about 4.2%.

This TCR derives from an adult man with Graves' hyperthyroidism. The chain combines TRBV12-3 or TRBV12-4 with TRBJ1-4, with TRBD1 matching over 10 bases. The specimen was peripheral blood or thyroid tissue (not recorded which). CDR3 residues: CASSRDRGLEKLFF. In nucleotides, the CDR3 is TGTGCCAGCAGCCGCGACAGGGGGCTTGAAAAACTGTTTTTT.